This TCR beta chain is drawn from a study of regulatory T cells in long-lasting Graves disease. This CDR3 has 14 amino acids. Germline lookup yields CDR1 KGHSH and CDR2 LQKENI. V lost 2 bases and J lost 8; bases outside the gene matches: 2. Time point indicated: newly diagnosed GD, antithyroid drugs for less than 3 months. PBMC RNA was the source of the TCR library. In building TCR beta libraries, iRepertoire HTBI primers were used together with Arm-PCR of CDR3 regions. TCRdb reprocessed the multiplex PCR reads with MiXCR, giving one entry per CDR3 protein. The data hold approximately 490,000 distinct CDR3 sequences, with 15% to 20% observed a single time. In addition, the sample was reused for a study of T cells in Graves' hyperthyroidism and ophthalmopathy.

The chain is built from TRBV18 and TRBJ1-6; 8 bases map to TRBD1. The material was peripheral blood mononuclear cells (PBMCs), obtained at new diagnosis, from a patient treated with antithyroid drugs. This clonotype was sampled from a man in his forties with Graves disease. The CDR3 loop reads CASSPRTGYSPLHF. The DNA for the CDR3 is TGTGCCAGCTCACCAAGGACAGGGTATTCACCCCTCCACTTT.